These 24 T cell receptor beta chains came from one sample sequenced in a study of CD8 T cells in Susac syndrome. An amount of RNA that ranged from about 0.45 to 1 ug was reverse transcribed with random hexamers. TCRdb re-called the immunoSEQ multiplex PCR reads with MiXCR, one entry per CDR3 protein. The sample has some 150,000 distinct CDR3 sequences; approximately 95% are singletons. The source material was CD4+ T cells from PBMCs. The receptors shown here come from a human donor with Susac syndrome.

The chain recombines TRBV27 with TRBJ1-2; TRBD1 matches at 8 bases. This CDR3 has 13 residues. Trimming took 4 bases from V and 4 from J; bases not matched to a gene: 2. Germline CDR1 MNHEY, CDR2 SMNVEV (reference sequence). The CDR3 is CASSYDRGYGYTF. The CDR3 nucleotides read TGTGCCAGCAGTTATGACAGGGGCTATGGCTACACCTTC.

The rearrangement joins TRBV5-1 to TRBJ1-6; 7 bases match TRBD1. V lost 4 bases, J lost 7 bases, and 8 bases stayed unmatched. Germline CDR1 SGHRS, CDR2 YFSETQ. The CDR3 is 15 residues long. In DNA form, the CDR3 reads TGCGCCAGCAGCAAAGGGACAGCCAAAAATTCACCCCTCCACTTT. Translation: CASSKGTAKNSPLHF.

The rearrangement uses TRBV30 and TRBJ2-2; D unresolved. V was clipped by 3 bases and J by 1 base, with 0 bases between them. Germline CDR1 GTSNPN, CDR2 SVGIG (reference sequence). CDR3 length: 11 residues. The CDR3 spells CAWRNTGELFF. For the CDR3, the DNA is TGTGCCTGGAGGAACACCGGGGAGCTGTTTTTT.

In its sample, this clonotype was seen once. The rearrangement uses TRBV15 and TRBJ1-1, with TRBD1 matching over 8 bases. This CDR3 is built from 15 residues. V lost 1 base, J lost 2 bases, and 3 bases stayed unmatched. CDR1 is LNHNV and CDR2 is YYDKDF in the germline V gene (reference sequence). The CDR3 is CATSRGGQGNTEAFF. Written as DNA, the CDR3 is TGTGCCACCAGCAGAGGAGGACAGGGCAACACTGAAGCTTTCTTT.

V usage is TRBV15 and J usage is TRBJ1-2; D remains unclear. Trimming left V 5 bases short and J 5 bases short, with 9 bases between. Per the germline V gene, CDR1 is LNHNV and CDR2 is YYDKDF (reference sequence). The CDR3 totals 12 residues. CDR3 protein: CATSGSGYGYTF. CDR3 DNA sequence: TGTGCCACCAGCGGTTCAGGATATGGCTACACCTTC.

V and J are TRBV30 and TRBJ2-1; a weak D match, TRBD1 (5 bases). Germline lookup yields CDR1 GTSNPN and CDR2 SVGIG (reference sequence). V lost 3 bases and J 10 bases, leaving 19 bases between the germline ends. The CDR3 is 14 residues long. Here the CDR3 DNA reads TGTGCCTGGAGCGCAGGTCAGGGTTTTCACGAGCAGTTCTTC. Translated: CAWSAGQGFHEQFF.

On this clonotype: It is unclear where the CDR3 begins or ends on the DNA, so no DNA is shown, and the CDR3 is as TCRdb lists it. CDR3 residues: CASSSFASGIEYF. The V gene is TRBV3-1, the J gene TRBJ2-7; the DNA was not used to check the table's D call, TRBD2. CDR1 is LGHDT, CDR2 YNNKEL, per germline (reference sequence). The CDR3 is made up of 13 amino acids, end residues included.

The V and J genes are TRBV30 and TRBJ2-6; the D is unclear. The V end was cut by 8 bases, the J end by 0 bases, with 11 bases between. The germline CDR1 and CDR2 sequences are GTSNPN and SVGIG (reference sequence). CDR3 length equals 14 residues. The CDR3 DNA reads TGTGCCGTGGCCAGAAGCTCTGGGGCCAACGTCCTGACTTTC. Translation: CAVARSSGANVLTF.

The genes are TRBV30 and TRBJ2-1; 8 bases are shared with TRBD1. V lost 3 bases, J lost 10 bases, and 2 bases stayed unmatched. Germline-derived CDR1 and CDR2 are GTSNPN and SVGIG (reference sequence). This CDR3 is built from 11 residues. CDR3: CAWSRDREQFF. The CDR3, as DNA: TGTGCCTGGAGCCGGGACAGGGAGCAGTTCTTC.

Written as DNA, the CDR3 is TGCAGCGTTGGGGCAGGGGACTATGGCTACACCTTC. As protein: CSVGAGDYGYTF. The chain is built from TRBV29-1 and TRBJ1-2; D possibly corresponds to TRBD1 (6 bases). CDR1 is SQVTM and CDR2 is ANQGSEA in the germline V gene. The CDR3 has 12 amino acids. V was shortened by 4 bases and J by 3 bases, with 9 bases between the two germline ends.

This chain joins TRBV4-2 and TRBJ2-5, with 7 nucleotides matching TRBD2. Germline-derived CDR1 and CDR2 are LGHNA and YNFKEQ. The V segment lost 0 bases and the J segment 1 base; nucleotides outside the gene matches: 2. The CDR3 extends over 15 amino acids. CDR3 nucleotide sequence: TGTGCCAGCAGCCAAGATGGGACTACCCAAGAGACCCAGTACTTC. Translated: CASSQDGTTQETQYF.

This clonotype was recorded a few times. J is TRBJ1-1 and V is TRBV18; no definite D call. Germline CDR1 and CDR2: KGHSH and LQKENI. V lost 1 base to trimming and J lost 1 base, with 4 bases between them. The CDR3 has 13 residues. This CDR3 reads CASSPQGNTEAFF. CDR3 coding DNA: TGTGCCAGCTCACCACAGGGGAACACTGAAGCTTTCTTT.

Here the CDR3 DNA reads TGTGCCAGCAGCGTAACAGCGGACCCTCCCGTTGAGCAGTTCTTC. Translated, it gives CASSVTADPPVEQFF. The chain joins TRBV9 to TRBJ2-1; D might be TRBD2 (5 bases). V lost 1 base, J lost 9 bases, and 17 bases lay in between. Germline V gene lookup returns CDR1 SGDLS and CDR2 YYNGEE. This CDR3 region has 15 residues.

V gene TRBV12-3 or TRBV12-4 combines with J gene TRBJ2-1; D remains ambiguous. The CDR3 covers 13 residues. Deletions cut 7 bases from V and 7 bases from J, with 14 bases between. As DNA, the CDR3 is TGTGCCAGCATTCCAGAGGTGGGGAATGAGCAGTTCTTC. This translates into CASIPEVGNEQFF.

The V call is TRBV28, the J call TRBJ1-2; D remains ambiguous. Germline assignment: CDR1 MDHEN and CDR2 SYDVKM. The CDR3 contains 12 residues. V lost 5 bases, J lost 6 bases, and 10 bases lay in between. CDR3 nucleotide sequence: TGTGCCAGCAGTGGCAGATCACATGGCTACACCTTC. Its protein product is CASSGRSHGYTF.

The chain couples TRBV28 to TRBJ1-5; 7 bases are a match to TRBD1. With 5 bases clipped from V and 5 bases from J, the junction kept 15 bases outside the gene matches. The germline V gene has CDR1 MDHEN and CDR2 SYDVKM. CDR3 size: 17 residues. The CDR3 region is CASSETTGARGDQPQHF. The CDR3 region has the DNA TGTGCCAGCAGTGAAACAACAGGGGCGAGAGGGGATCAGCCCCAGCATTTT.

This chain connects TRBV4-2 to TRBJ2-2; TRBD2 matches at 10 bases. The germline V gene has CDR1 LGHNA and CDR2 YNFKEQ. The V segment lost 0 bases and the J segment 7 bases; nucleotides outside the gene matches: 8. The length of the CDR3 is 17 residues. Written as DNA, the CDR3 is TGTGCCAGCAGCCAAGATCAGCTAGCGGGAGTGGTCGGGGAGCTGTTTTTT. Protein product: CASSQDQLAGVVGELFF.

The V call is TRBV5-1, the J call TRBJ1-6; unclear D gene. The CDR3 extends over 13 amino acids. CDR1 and CDR2 (germline): SGHRS, YFSETQ. Trimming cost V 6 bases and J 6 bases, with 10 bases left between them. CDR3 sequence (DNA): TGCGCCAGCACGCCGGACGGTAATTCACCCCTCCACTTT. Its protein product is CASTPDGNSPLHF.

The chain combines TRBV20-1 with TRBJ1-1; D is unresolved. Per the germline V gene, CDR1 is DFQATT and CDR2 is SNEGSKA (reference sequence). This CDR3 contains 13 residues. With 1 base removed from V and 8 bases from J, the gap between germline ends came to 14 bases. The CDR3 nucleotides read TGCAGTGCTAGAGTAGCCCGGGGTATGGAAGCTTTCTTT. Its translation is CSARVARGMEAFF.

CDR3 amino acids: CASSKDRGNEQFF. CDR3 bases: TGCGCCAGCAGCAAGGACAGGGGCAATGAGCAGTTCTTC. The chain has TRBV5-1 and TRBJ2-1, with 9 bases matching TRBD1. The CDR3 length is 13 residues. V dropped 4 bases and J dropped 6; count of bases not matched to a gene: 2. The V gene's germline CDR1 is SGHRS and CDR2 YFSETQ.

The chain is built from TRBV6-2 or TRBV6-3 and TRBJ2-6, with D perhaps matching TRBD1 or TRBD2 (5 bases each). The CDR3 totals 17 residues. CDR1 and CDR2 from the germline V gene are MNHEY and SVGEGT. V lost 2 bases and J 0 bases, leaving 11 bases between the germline ends. CDR3 loop: CASSYRGGSSGANVLTF. The CDR3, as DNA: TGTGCCAGCAGTTACAGGGGTGGGAGCTCTGGGGCCAACGTCCTGACTTTC.

The chain carries TRBV20-1 and TRBJ2-3, with a possible D match to TRBD2 (8 bases). V lost 1 base to trimming and J lost 0 bases, with 23 bases between them. Germline V gene sequence: CDR1 DFQATT, CDR2 SNEGSKA (reference sequence). The CDR3 extends over 19 amino acids. This chain's CDR3 is CSARGRQGLGGISTDTQYF. CDR3 sequence (DNA): TGCAGTGCTAGAGGCCGACAGGGACTAGGAGGAATCAGCACAGATACGCAGTATTTT.

CDR3 protein: CASSWAGDTDTQYF. The CDR3 DNA is TGCGCCAGCAGTTGGGCAGGAGACACAGATACGCAGTATTTT. The chain uses TRBV5-1 and TRBJ2-3; the D is unclear. The germline V and J ends were trimmed by 5 bases and 2 bases, with 12 bases remaining between them. Looked up from germline, CDR1 is SGHRS and CDR2 is YFSETQ. This CDR3 is built from 14 residues. Based on the CDR3 plus reference TRBV5-1 and TRBJ2-3, the full variable domain is KAGVTQTPRYLIKTRGQQVTLSCSPISGHRSVSWYQQTPGQGLQFLFEYFSETQRNKGNFPGRFSGRQFSNSRSEMNVSTLELGDSALYLCASSWAGDTDTQYFGPGTRLTVL.

The rearrangement joins TRBV12-3 or TRBV12-4 to TRBJ2-1; D is possibly TRBD2 (6 bases). Trimming shortened V by 6 bases and J by 7 bases, and 7 bases separated the two germline ends. The CDR3 runs 11 residues. The CDR3 bases are TGTGCCAGCAGGGCGGGGAATGAGCAGTTCTTC. Translation: CASRAGNEQFF.